Following are 18 T cell receptor beta chains from one sample sequenced in a study of T cells in Graves' hyperthyroidism and ophthalmopathy (dated 2019 in TCRdb). Library preparation used multiplex PCR. The instrument was an Illumina HiSeq 2000. The TCR beta CDR3 regions were amplified from the RNA transcripts. For the first round of RT-PCR on the TCR CDR3, the HTBI primer set was used together with the Qiagen OneStep RT-PCR kit. TCRdb ran its own pipeline on the public reads, namely fastp trimming at Q25 and MiXCR clone calling, and kept in-frame beta chains. Every CDR3 protein is listed once, alongside the most common genes and DNA of its rows. Recorded for this sample are 400,000 to 500,000 distinct CDR3 sequences; 12% to 15% of them occurred a single time. The top ten constitute 4% to 6.5% of the sample. The specimen sequenced was blood. These receptors were taken from a woman aged 18-30 years with Graves' hyperthyroidism.

This clonotype was recorded at least ten times. V and J are TRBV30 and TRBJ1-2; possibly TRBD1 for D (6 bases). V lost 2 bases to trimming and J lost 7 bases, with 23 bases between them. The CDR3 is 16 residues long. Per the germline V gene, CDR1 is GTSNPN and CDR2 is SVGIG (reference sequence). CDR3 DNA sequence: TGTGCCTGGAGTTATCAGTCGGGGGGGCGGTCCCTTGGCTACACCTTC. This translates into CAWSYQSGGRSLGYTF.

This clonotype has a count of ten or more. The J gene is TRBJ2-7, the V gene TRBV6-1; 7 bases are a match to TRBD2. CDR3 size: 14 residues. V dropped 6 bases and J dropped 3; count of bases not matched to a gene: 8. Per the germline V gene, CDR1 is MNHNS and CDR2 is SASEGT. The CDR3 loop reads CASSRTSASYEQYF. The CDR3 region has the DNA TGTGCCAGCAGCCGTACTAGCGCTAGCTACGAGCAGTACTTC.

This clonotype was counted at least ten times. The chain employs TRBV9 and TRBJ2-7, with 8 bases that match TRBD1. The CDR3 loop spans 15 amino acids. Trimming took 4 bases from V and 3 from J; bases not matched to a gene: 9. The V gene's germline CDR1 is SGDLS and CDR2 YYNGEE. The CDR3 loop is CASSHGAGGGYEQYF. Written as DNA, the CDR3 is TGTGCCAGCAGCCATGGGGCAGGGGGCGGCTACGAGCAGTACTTC.

This clonotype showed up just a few times. This chain connects TRBV29-1 to TRBJ1-1, with D possibly being TRBD1 (5 bases). V shed 7 bases and J shed 4 bases, with 16 bases lying between them. Looked up from germline, CDR1 is SQVTM and CDR2 is ANQGSEA. CDR3 length: 13 amino acids. The CDR3 nucleotides read TGCAGCGCCGAATATAACCAGGGCACTGAAGCTTTCTTT. Translation gives CSAEYNQGTEAFF.

In its sample, this clonotype was seen many times. The genes are TRBV6-1 and TRBJ1-2; 7 bases line up with TRBD1. The CDR3 totals 13 residues. Trimming cost V 4 bases and J 4 bases; bases outside gene matches: 3. The V gene's germline CDR1 is MNHNS and CDR2 SASEGT. CDR3 amino acids: CASSVGQSYGYTF. DNA for the CDR3: TGTGCCAGCAGTGTGGGACAGAGCTATGGCTACACCTTC.

This clonotype was observed a few times. The rearrangement joins TRBV20-1 to TRBJ1-2; TRBD1 is a possible D gene (6 bases). The V gene's germline CDR1 is DFQATT and CDR2 SNEGSKA (reference sequence). This CDR3 has 12 amino acids. V was trimmed by 5 bases and J by 8 bases, leaving 15 bases between them. The CDR3 reads CSAARGGDGYTF. The DNA for the CDR3 is TGCAGTGCTGCCCGAGGGGGAGACGGCTACACCTTC.

This clonotype was seen repeatedly, ten times or more. The CDR3 loop reads CSVEDPAEPTDTQYF. The CDR3 nucleotides read TGCAGCGTTGAAGATCCTGCAGAGCCCACAGATACGCAGTATTTT. The rearrangement uses TRBV29-1 and TRBJ2-3; no clear D gene. The CDR3 is made up of 15 amino acids. V dropped 0 bases and J dropped 2 bases, with 12 bases sitting between them. Germline V gene data show CDR1 as SQVTM and CDR2 as ANQGSEA.

This clonotype occurred many times. This chain uses TRBV6-1 with TRBJ2-7, with D tentatively TRBD1 (6 bases). Per the germline V gene, CDR1 is MNHNS and CDR2 is SASEGT. Trimming took off 5 bases at V and 1 base at J, with 12 bases between the two ends. This CDR3 is 14 amino acids long. The DNA of the CDR3 is TGTGCCAGCAGTCCAAAGACAGGTTCCTACGAGCAGTACTTC. Residues: CASSPKTGSYEQYF.

This clonotype was detected ten times or more. Relative to the germline gene, one junction end is altered; a read error may explain this. The chain joins TRBV7-7 to TRBJ2-5, with D tentatively TRBD1 or TRBD2 (5 bases each). The CDR3 is 13 amino acids. Germline CDR1 and CDR2: SSHAT and FNYEAQ (reference sequence). In DNA, the CDR3 is TGTGCTAGCAGCTTAGATGGTCAGGGAGCCCAGTACTTC. Translating it yields CASSLDGQGAQYF.

This clonotype has more than one count but fewer than ten. CDR3 nucleotides: TGTGCCAGCAGCAATACGCATGGGACAGGGTCCTCGGGCAATCAGCCCCAGCATTTT. Translation: CASSNTHGTGSSGNQPQHF. The rearrangement uses TRBV6-2 or TRBV6-3 and TRBJ1-5; 9 bases match TRBD1. The length of the CDR3 is 19 residues. Per the germline V gene, CDR1 is MNHEY and CDR2 is SVGEGT. V was pared by 6 bases and J by 2 bases, with 17 bases of the junction left unmatched.

This clonotype occurred many times. CDR3 region: CASSLSGQSTDTQYF. CDR3 sequence (DNA): TGTGCCAGCAGCTTGTCGGGCCAATCCACAGATACGCAGTATTTT. This rearrangement joins TRBV5-5 to TRBJ2-3; D gene ambiguous. The CDR3 consists of 15 residues. Germline loops: CDR1 SGHKS, CDR2 YYEKEE (reference sequence). Trimming removed 1 base from V and 2 bases from J, with 11 bases in between.

The sample holds many counts of this clonotype. This sequence joins TRBV5-1 and TRBJ2-3; 8 bases agree with TRBD2. In germline, CDR1 is SGHRS, CDR2 YFSETQ. V dropped 0 bases and J dropped 3; count of bases not matched to a gene: 6. This CDR3 has 16 residues. The CDR3 is CASSLVTGGMTDTQYF. In nucleotides, the CDR3 is TGCGCCAGCAGCTTGGTGACGGGAGGGATGACAGATACGCAGTATTTT.

This clonotype was recorded a few times. The chain links TRBV20-1 to TRBJ2-3; 8 bases match TRBD2. There are 16 residues in the CDR3. Germline values: CDR1 DFQATT, CDR2 SNEGSKA (reference sequence). V dropped 6 bases and J dropped 1; count of bases not matched to a gene: 12. The CDR3 sequence: CSARGVLAEGTDTQYF. In nucleotides, the CDR3 is TGCAGTGCCCGAGGGGTACTAGCGGAGGGCACAGATACGCAGTATTTT.

J is TRBJ2-7 and V is TRBV10-3; D may be TRBD2 (10 bases). The CDR3 length is 15 residues. The germline V gene encodes CDR1 ENHRY and CDR2 SYGVKD. With 6 bases removed from V and 4 bases from J, the gap between germline ends came to 19 bases. The CDR3 sequence is CAIRAGGTGSYEQYF. CDR3 in DNA: TGTGCCATCAGAGCGGGGGGGACAGGGTCGTACGAGCAGTACTTC.

The chain couples TRBV28 to TRBJ1-2, with 9 nucleotides matching TRBD1. From germline, CDR1 is MDHEN and CDR2 SYDVKM. J gave up 4 bases and V 4 bases, and 4 bases lay outside the gene matches. The CDR3 loop spans 14 amino acids. CDR3 coding DNA: TGTGCCAGCAGTTCGGAGACAGGGGGCTATGGCTACACCTTC. Protein product: CASSSETGGYGYTF.

This sequence joins TRBV15 and TRBJ1-4; D is ambiguous. CDR1 is LNHNV, CDR2 YYDKDF, per germline (reference sequence). The CDR3 has 14 residues. V was pared by 3 bases and J by 3 bases, with 8 bases between. CDR3 coding DNA: TGTGCCACCAGCAGGACCGATCCTAATGAAAAACTGTTTTTT. Translation gives CATSRTDPNEKLFF.

This clonotype was counted at least ten times. The chain employs TRBV7-2 and TRBJ2-1, with D possibly being TRBD1 or TRBD2 (5 bases each). V dropped 2 bases and J dropped 4 bases, with 12 bases sitting between them. In germline, CDR1 is SGHTA, CDR2 FQGNSA. This CDR3 has 15 residues. The CDR3 region has the DNA TGTGCCAGCAGCTTATTCCAGGGAGTTTACAATGAGCAGTTCTTC. Residues: CASSLFQGVYNEQFF.

The table lists this clonotype with a few counts. The chain carries TRBV19 and TRBJ1-1; 8 positions agree with TRBD1. The V and J ends lost 5 bases and 0 bases, in that order; junction bases with no gene match: 8. The germline V gene has CDR1 LNHDA and CDR2 SQIVND (reference sequence). The CDR3 totals 16 residues. The CDR3 DNA is TGTGCCAGTAGTTCAATCAGGGGGCCCATGAACACTGAAGCTTTCTTT. Its protein product is CASSSIRGPMNTEAFF.